The 11 T cell receptor beta chains given below trace back to one sample, sequenced in a study of human versus mouse CDR3 diversity and MHC coevolution. Data came from immunoSEQ multiplex PCR; TCRdb stores just in-frame clones and leaves some out. This table has tens of thousands of clones, around 93% appearing once. Sequenced material: naive CD4+ T cells from blood. Subset described: CD45RO-negative CD62L-positive naive CD4 T cells. The receptors were sampled from a person aged 30 to 69 in good health.

This clone was seen only a few times. The rearrangement uses TRBV18 and TRBJ1-3; no clear D gene. Trimming cost V 6 bases and J 0 bases, with 12 bases left between them. Looked up from germline, CDR1 is KGHSH and CDR2 is LQKENI. The CDR3 is 15 amino acids. This CDR3 is CASSPSGISGNTIYF. Written as DNA, the CDR3 is TGTGCCAGCTCGCCCAGCGGGATCTCTGGAAACACCATATATTTT.

V is TRBV6-5 and J is TRBJ2-6; TRBD1 matches 8 bases. CDR3 size: 14 residues. Per the germline V gene, CDR1 is MNHEY and CDR2 is SVGAGI. V trimming: 6 bases; J trimming: 3 bases; junction bases outside the gene matches: 1. CDR3 sequence: CASRQGGGANVLTF. CDR3 in DNA: TGTGCCAGCAGACAGGGGGGTGGGGCCAACGTCCTGACTTTC.

The J gene is TRBJ2-2, the V gene TRBV5-6; D gene ambiguous. The germline V gene encodes CDR1 SGHDT and CDR2 YYEEEE. CDR3 length equals 14 residues. The V gene lost 3 bases and the J gene lost 6 bases, with 12 bases spanning the gap. The CDR3 coding sequence is TGTGCCAGCAGCTATCGCGGCCCTGCCGGGGAGCTGTTTTTT. Translated: CASSYRGPAGELFF.

The chain is built from TRBV6-5 and TRBJ2-3, with D maybe TRBD2 (6 bases). Germline CDR1 is MNHEY and CDR2 is SVGAGI. The V end was cut by 7 bases, the J end by 10 bases, with 15 bases between. CDR3 length: 12 amino acids. In DNA form, the CDR3 reads TGTGCCAGCAATAGGGCGGGGTTTTCGCAGTATTTT. Its protein product is CASNRAGFSQYF.

This chain connects TRBV5-1 to TRBJ2-7; D not resolved. The V end was cut by 5 bases, the J end by 1 base, with 10 bases between. This CDR3 comprises 13 residues. The germline CDR1 and CDR2 sequences are SGHRS and YFSETQ. DNA of the CDR3: TGCGCCAGCAGATTCCGGGTTTCCTACGAGCAGTACTTC. It is translated as CASRFRVSYEQYF.

The chain joins TRBV11-2 to TRBJ2-3; 9 bases map to TRBD2. CDR1 is SGHAT and CDR2 is FQNNGV in the germline V gene. There are 14 residues in the CDR3. Losses at the gene ends were 8 bases for V and 0 bases for J; bases not matched to a gene: 3. For the CDR3, the DNA is TGTGCCAGCGGGCTAGCGGGGAGCACAGATACGCAGTATTTT. It specifies CASGLAGSTDTQYF. The full variable domain, in which reference TRBV11-2 and TRBJ2-3 provide the parts outside the CDR3, is EAGVAQSPRYKIIEKRQSVAFWCNPISGHATLYWYQQILGQGPKLLIQFQNNGVVDDSQLPKDRFSAERLKGVDSTLKIQPAKLEDSAVYLCASGLAGSTDTQYFGPGTRLTVL.

The V call is TRBV7-8, the J call TRBJ2-2; possible D gene TRBD2, 7 bases. Germline V lookup: CDR1 SGHVS, CDR2 FQNEAQ. This CDR3 has 17 residues. V was pared by 5 bases and J by 6 bases, with 22 bases between. CDR3: CASSPDLWGGAPGELFF. The DNA of the CDR3 is TGTGCCAGCAGCCCAGACCTATGGGGGGGCGCTCCCGGGGAGCTGTTTTTT.

This sequence joins TRBV7-8 and TRBJ2-7; no clear D gene. Trimming left V 5 bases short and J 3 bases short, with 8 bases between. Germline V gene sequence: CDR1 SGHVS, CDR2 FQNEAQ. There are 12 residues in the CDR3. The CDR3 is CASSLNSYEQYF. The CDR3 region has the DNA TGTGCCAGCAGCCTTAATAGCTACGAGCAGTACTTC. The entire variable domain, with the rest obtained from reference TRBV7-8 and TRBJ2-7, is as follows: GAGVSQSPRYKVAKRGQDVALRCDPISGHVSLFWYQQALGQGPEFLTYFQNEAQLDKSGLPSDRFFAERPEGSVSTLKIQRTQQEDSAVYLCASSLNSYEQYFGPGTRLTVT.

The chain has TRBV28 and TRBJ1-2; TRBD1 agrees at 7 bases. Germline loops: CDR1 MDHEN, CDR2 SYDVKM. V gave up 5 bases and J gave up 4 bases; unmatched junction bases: 10. The CDR3 extends over 15 amino acids. The CDR3 loop reads CASSPDRDRAYGYTF. The CDR3 DNA sequence: TGTGCCAGCAGTCCAGACAGGGATAGGGCCTATGGCTACACCTTC.

This clone was counted a single time. This CDR3 reads CASSLGGPEAFF. DNA for the CDR3: TGTGCCAGCAGCCTCGGGGGGCCTGAAGCTTTCTTT. The J gene is TRBJ1-1, the V gene TRBV7-9, with a tentative D call TRBD1 (6 bases). The CDR3 spans 12 residues. V lost 5 bases and J 6 bases, leaving 10 bases between the germline ends. Looked up from germline, CDR1 is SEHNR and CDR2 is FQNEAQ (reference sequence).

This clone was counted once. The gene calls are TRBV2 and TRBJ2-2, with a weak D call TRBD2 (5 bases). The V end lost 10 bases, the J end lost 5 bases, and 17 bases lay between the germline ends. The germline gives CDR1 SNHLY, CDR2 FYNNEI. The CDR3 has 14 amino acids. Written as DNA, the CDR3 is TGTGCCATAAGTGACGGCCCGGGGACCGGGGAGCTGTTTTTT. Translating gives CAISDGPGTGELFF.